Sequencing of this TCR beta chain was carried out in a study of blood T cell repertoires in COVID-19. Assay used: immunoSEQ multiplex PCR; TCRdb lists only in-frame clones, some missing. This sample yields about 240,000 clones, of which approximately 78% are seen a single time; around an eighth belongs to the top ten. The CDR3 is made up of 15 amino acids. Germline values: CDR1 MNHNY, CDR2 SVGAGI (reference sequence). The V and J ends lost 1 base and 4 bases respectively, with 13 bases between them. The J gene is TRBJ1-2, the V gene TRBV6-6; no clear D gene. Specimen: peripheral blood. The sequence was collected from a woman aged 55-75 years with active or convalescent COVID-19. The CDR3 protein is CASSYLEGSAYGYTF. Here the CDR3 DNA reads TGTGCCAGCAGTTACTTGGAGGGATCAGCCTATGGCTACACCTTC.